The entry that follows covers one T cell receptor beta chain sequence. The sample comes from a study of PD-L1 blockade in urothelial cancer. For the study at large: The year 2014 saw patients start atezolizumab, 1,200 mg intravenously every 3 weeks. Blood-derived samples held a median roughly 150,000 T cells.

In germline, CDR1 is SGDLS, CDR2 YYNGEE. V shed 4 bases and J 3 bases; nucleotides not matched to a gene: 6. The CDR3 is 15 residues long. Synthetic TCR analog templates were spiked into each PCR. This table comes from immunoSEQ multiplex PCR, and its TCRdb copy is limited to in-frame clones, with some not included. The data contain 50,000 to 65,000 clones, nearly 85% of them singletons. This TCR came from a man aged 35 to 55 with urothelial cancer. This sample comprised PBMCs, obtained around atezolizumab (anti-PD-L1) treatment. The chain has TRBV9 and TRBJ1-4; 7 nucleotides line up with TRBD1. The CDR3 bases are TGTGCCAGCAGCTCACACAGGGGCGCTAATGAAAAACTGTTTTTT. Its translation: CASSSHRGANEKLFF.